The sample holds many counts of the clone carrying this T cell receptor beta chain. This sample's TCRbeta library carried unique molecular identifier barcodes. In TCRdb, the PCR reads were re-called with MiXCR into one record per CDR3 protein. This table holds fewer than 500,000 distinct CDR3 sequences, 43% found once. The sample belongs to a study of T-cell reconstitution after alpha-beta-depleted transplantation in children. This CDR3 spans 15 amino acids. Trimming left V 5 bases short and J 3 bases short, with 17 bases between. Per germline, CDR1 MDHEN and CDR2 SYDVKM. The chain employs TRBV28 and TRBJ2-7; TRBD1 or TRBD2 may be the D gene (5 bases each). The sample in question was PBMCs, obtained before TCRalphabeta/CD19-depleted stem cell transplant. This clonotype originated in a girl under 10 years old with aplastic anemia, due to receive a stem cell transplant. CDR3 residues: CASSRTGTFFYEQYF. The CDR3 DNA reads as TGTGCCAGCAGTCGCACCGGGACCTTCTTCTACGAGCAGTACTTC.